The next 17 T cell receptor beta chains were all read from a single sample in a study of T cell changes during pregnancy in multiple sclerosis. TCRdb keeps only in-frame clones here, not all; method: immunoSEQ multiplex PCR. The sample has approximately 88,000 clones, roughly 93% seen once. The source material was peripheral blood, sampled in the third trimester of pregnancy. These receptors all stem from a female donor with multiple sclerosis, enrolled in a pregnancy study.

The V gene is TRBV4-2, the J gene TRBJ2-1; 9 positions match TRBD2. The J segment lost 9 bases and the V segment lost 0 bases, leaving 9 bases of the junction unmatched. The length of the CDR3 is 16 residues. Germline V gene data show CDR1 as LGHNA and CDR2 as YNFKEQ. The CDR3 DNA reads TGTGCCAGCAGCCAAGATTGGGCGGGAGGGGGGGGTGAGCAGTTCTTC. It encodes CASSQDWAGGGGEQFF.

The chain recombines TRBV30 with TRBJ1-5; a possible D gene is TRBD1 (6 bases). Germline CDR1 reads GTSNPN; CDR2 reads SVGIG (reference sequence). CDR3 length equals 16 residues. V was clipped by 0 bases and J by 4 bases, with 16 bases between them. This CDR3 is CAWSVSYREQNQPQHF. The CDR3 DNA follows: TGTGCCTGGAGTGTCTCCTACAGGGAGCAAAATCAGCCCCAGCATTTT.

The genes are TRBV14 and TRBJ1-1; TRBD1 might be the D (6 bases). In germline, CDR1 is SGHDN, CDR2 FVKESK. CDR3 size: 15 residues. V was clipped by 1 base and J by 2 bases, with 11 bases between them. The CDR3, as DNA: TGTGCCAGCAGCCAAGTTGGACAGCCAAACACTGAAGCTTTCTTT. Its translation: CASSQVGQPNTEAFF.

The CDR3 loop reads CASRGRYGGPYNEQFF. DNA of the CDR3: TGTGCCAGTAGGGGCCGATATGGAGGGCCCTACAATGAGCAGTTCTTC. The chain employs TRBV19 and TRBJ2-1; weak D call: TRBD2 (6 bases). Trimming cost V 6 bases and J 2 bases, with 17 bases left between them. Germline CDR1 reads LNHDA; CDR2 reads SQIVND (reference sequence). The length of the CDR3 is 16 residues. The full variable domain, completed using reference TRBV19 and TRBJ2-1, is DGGITQSPKYLFRKEGQNVTLSCEQNLNHDAMYWYRQDPGQGLRLIYYSQIVNDFQKGDIAEGYSVSREKKESFPLTVTSAQKNPTAFYLCASRGRYGGPYNEQFFGPGTRLTVL.

V is TRBV25-1 and J is TRBJ2-1; the D is unclear. The CDR3 totals 14 residues. Germline V gives CDR1 MGHDK, CDR2 SYGVNS. Between the trimmed V and J ends, which lost 4 bases and 5 bases, there was a span of 12 bases. CDR3 coding DNA: TGTGCCAGCAGTGGATGGCGGTTGAACAATGAGCAGTTCTTC. This gives the protein CASSGWRLNNEQFF.

J is TRBJ2-5 and V is TRBV19; TRBD2 might be the D (6 bases). Germline CDR1 and CDR2: LNHDA and SQIVND (reference sequence). Trimming removed 3 bases from V and 4 bases from J, with 18 bases in between. The length of the CDR3 is 16 residues. CDR3 sequence reads: CASSIGGMDIRETQYF. The CDR3 nucleotides read TGTGCCAGTAGTATTGGAGGGATGGACATAAGAGAGACCCAGTACTTC.

The genes are TRBV7-2 and TRBJ1-5; the D is unclear. This CDR3 has 14 residues. V lost 3 bases and J lost 2, with 8 bases in between. The germline V gene has CDR1 SGHTA and CDR2 FQGNSA. CDR3 sequence reads: CASSFDMGNQPQHF. For the CDR3, the DNA is TGTGCCAGCAGCTTTGACATGGGCAATCAGCCCCAGCATTTT.

This chain uses TRBV18 with TRBJ2-7; 10 bases match TRBD2. The CDR3 contains 14 residues. From germline, CDR1 is KGHSH and CDR2 LQKENI. Germline trimming cut 1 base from V and 7 bases from J; bases unmatched to any gene: 4. CDR3 bases: TGTGCCAGCTCACCACAGGCTAGCGGGAGTGAGCAGTACTTC. Protein: CASSPQASGSEQYF. Drawing the rest from reference TRBV18 and TRBJ2-7, the complete variable domain is NAGVMQNPRHLVRRRGQEARLRCSPMKGHSHVYWYRQLPEEGLKFMVYLQKENIIDESGMPKERFSAEFPKEGPSILRIQQVVRGDSAAYFCASSPQASGSEQYFGPGTRLTVT.

As DNA, the CDR3 is TGTGCCTGGAGACCCAGGGGGTGGGAAAACATTCAGTACTTC. It codes for CAWRPRGWENIQYF. The chain combines TRBV30 with TRBJ2-4, with TRBD1 matching 7 bases. V dropped 3 bases and J dropped 5; count of bases not matched to a gene: 7. The CDR3 covers 14 residues. Germline CDR1 reads GTSNPN; CDR2 reads SVGIG (reference sequence).

This clone was found once. In DNA, the CDR3 is TGTGCCAGCAGTTACGGGGCAGGGGCTAATCAGCCCCAGCATTTT. Its protein product is CASSYGAGANQPQHF. V and J are TRBV6-5 and TRBJ1-5; a weak D match, TRBD1 (6 bases). Germline V gene lookup returns CDR1 MNHEY and CDR2 SVGAGI. CDR3 length: 15 residues. V was trimmed by 2 bases and J by 4 bases, leaving 12 bases between them.

The CDR3: CASSIRDSYNEQFF. CDR3 sequence (DNA): TGTGCCAGTAGTATCAGGGACAGCTACAATGAGCAGTTCTTC. V gene TRBV19 combines with J gene TRBJ2-1; 7 bases line up with TRBD1. The length of the CDR3 is 14 residues. The germline V gene has CDR1 LNHDA and CDR2 SQIVND (reference sequence). J gave up 3 bases and V 3 bases, and 2 bases lay outside the gene matches.

The chain is built from TRBV4-1 and TRBJ2-3; 8 positions match TRBD2. The CDR3 is made up of 17 amino acids. The germline gives CDR1 MGHRA, CDR2 YSYEKL. Losses at the gene ends were 5 bases for V and 4 bases for J; bases not matched to a gene: 14. The CDR3 spells CASSSGGQREWADTQYF. The CDR3 nucleotides are TGCGCCAGCAGCTCGGGGGGCCAGCGGGAGTGGGCAGATACGCAGTATTTT.

V usage is TRBV6-5 and J usage is TRBJ2-1; TRBD1 might be the D (5 bases). V lost 3 bases to trimming and J lost 3 bases, with 9 bases between them. The CDR3 runs to 14 residues. Germline loops: CDR1 MNHEY, CDR2 SVGAGI. CDR3 bases: TGTGCCAGCAGTTATAGGGGAAACTACAATGAGCAGTTCTTC. Its protein product is CASSYRGNYNEQFF.

The chain combines TRBV27 with TRBJ1-5, with TRBD1 identical over 7 bases. CDR3 length: 13 amino acids. The germline CDR1 and CDR2 sequences are MNHEY and SMNVEV (reference sequence). V trimming: 6 bases; J trimming: 11 bases; junction bases outside the gene matches: 10. DNA for the CDR3: TGTGCCAGCAGAGCAGGGGGGCCAGGGGCCCAGCATTTT. Encoded protein: CASRAGGPGAQHF.

The chain has TRBV4-3 and TRBJ2-7, with D possibly TRBD1 on 6 matching bases. Looked up from germline, CDR1 is LGHNA and CDR2 is YSLEER. The CDR3 loop spans 16 amino acids. V lost 4 bases and J lost 3, with 19 bases in between. The CDR3 spells CASSPDFPGEYYEQYF. CDR3 bases: TGCGCCAGCAGCCCCGACTTCCCAGGGGAATACTACGAGCAGTACTTC.

This rearrangement joins TRBV10-2 to TRBJ2-5, with 10 positions matching TRBD2. Trimming removed 5 bases from V and 1 base from J; junction bases left unmatched: 4. Germline assignment: CDR1 WSHSY and CDR2 SAAADI. The CDR3 extends over 15 amino acids. In nucleotides, the CDR3 is TGCGCCAGCAGTCGGACTAGCGGAAGCCAAGAGACCCAGTACTTC. It translates to CASSRTSGSQETQYF.

The J gene is TRBJ1-1, the V gene TRBV28; 8 bases are shared with TRBD1. V gave up 5 bases and J gave up 1 base; unmatched junction bases: 9. CDR3 length: 16 residues. Germline V gives CDR1 MDHEN, CDR2 SYDVKM. The CDR3 here is CASSSPPGQGNTEAFF. Here the CDR3 DNA reads TGTGCCAGCAGTAGCCCCCCCGGACAGGGGAACACTGAAGCTTTCTTT.